One and the same sample provided the 21 T cell receptor beta chains below, sequenced in a study of CD8 T cells in ankylosing spondylitis. TCRdb reprocessed the 5' RACE reads via MiXCR and lists one record per CDR3 protein. This table holds about 42,000 distinct CDR3 sequences, about 2.5% found once. The sample consisted of blood, either unsorted or a sorted T cell fraction (not recorded which). The receptors here all came from a male donor with ankylosing spondylitis or in good health (not recorded which).

At least ten counts were recorded for this clonotype. The chain couples TRBV9 to TRBJ1-1, with 10 bases identical to TRBD1. V trimming: 0 bases; J trimming: 0 bases; junction bases outside the gene matches: 2. The CDR3 consists of 16 residues. CDR1 SGDLS and CDR2 YYNGEE come from the germline V gene. CDR3 amino acids: CASSVGQGAVNTEAFF. The CDR3 DNA reads as TGTGCCAGCAGCGTAGGACAGGGGGCGGTGAACACTGAAGCTTTCTTT.

This clonotype was seen many times. The chain recombines TRBV9 with TRBJ2-1, with TRBD2 identical over 8 bases. Trimming removed 0 bases from V and 8 bases from J; junction bases left unmatched: 7. Germline V CDR1 and CDR2: SGDLS, YYNGEE. The CDR3 has 15 amino acids. The chain's CDR3 is CASSVVGGLGDEQFF. CDR3 in DNA: TGTGCCAGCAGCGTAGTGGGGGGACTAGGAGATGAGCAGTTCTTC.

This clonotype was recorded many times. The chain recombines TRBV9 with TRBJ2-7; weak D call: TRBD2 (5 bases). Per germline, CDR1 SGDLS and CDR2 YYNGEE. V was shortened by 0 bases and J by 5 bases, with 9 bases between the two germline ends. This CDR3 spans 13 amino acids. The CDR3 loop reads CASSVAFSDEQYF. CDR3 nucleotide sequence: TGTGCCAGCAGCGTAGCTTTTAGCGACGAGCAGTACTTC.

In this sample, this clonotype turned up many times. This chain connects TRBV9 to TRBJ2-5; 9 nucleotides align to TRBD1. The CDR3 totals 14 residues. Looked up from germline, CDR1 is SGDLS and CDR2 is YYNGEE. The J segment lost 4 bases and the V segment lost 3 bases, leaving 4 bases of the junction unmatched. The CDR3 DNA is TGTGCCAGCAGCGACAGGGGGCGCGGAGAGACCCAGTACTTC. Its protein is CASSDRGRGETQYF.

This clonotype appeared many times. The V gene is TRBV9, the J gene TRBJ2-1; 7 nucleotides align to TRBD2. Germline values: CDR1 SGDLS, CDR2 YYNGEE. This CDR3 is 16 amino acids long. The J segment lost 6 bases and the V segment lost 2 bases, leaving 11 bases of the junction unmatched. The CDR3 DNA sequence: TGTGCCAGCAGCGTTGGGGGAGGGCCTAGTGGCAATGAGCAGTTCTTC. Amino acids: CASSVGGGPSGNEQFF.

The table lists this clonotype with many counts. CDR3 in amino acids: CASSAQGLTSGANVLTF. The DNA of the CDR3 is TGTGCCAGCAGCGCTCAGGGGCTAACCTCTGGGGCCAACGTCCTGACTTTC. This sequence joins TRBV9 and TRBJ2-6, with D tentatively TRBD1 (6 bases). CDR1 and CDR2 from the germline V gene are SGDLS and YYNGEE. The CDR3 totals 17 residues. V lost 3 bases, J lost 0 bases, and 13 bases lay in between. The full variable domain, rest sourced from reference TRBV9 and TRBJ2-6, is DSGVTQTPKHLITATGQRVTLRCSPRSGDLSVYWYQQSLDQGLQFLIQYYNGEERAKGNILERFSAQQFPDLHSELNLSSLELGDSALYFCASSAQGLTSGANVLTFGAGSRLTVL.

This clonotype occurred many times. The chain recombines TRBV9 with TRBJ1-6; unclear D gene. Trimming cost V 3 bases and J 10 bases, with 17 bases left between them. This CDR3 spans 15 amino acids. Germline values: CDR1 SGDLS, CDR2 YYNGEE. The DNA for the CDR3 is TGTGCCAGCAGCGGTCTCCCGGATACTCAATCACCCCTCCACTTT. This codes for CASSGLPDTQSPLHF.

This clonotype was seen ten or more times. CDR3 residues: CASSVGDSAYEQYF. The CDR3 coding sequence is TGTGCCAGCAGCGTAGGGGACAGTGCCTACGAGCAGTACTTC. The chain joins TRBV9 to TRBJ2-7; 7 bases match TRBD1. V lost 0 bases and J lost 2; bases outside the gene matches: 2. The CDR3 has 14 amino acids. Germline values: CDR1 SGDLS, CDR2 YYNGEE.

Many counts were recorded for this clonotype. The chain has TRBV9 and TRBJ2-3; D gene uncertain. Germline V gene lookup returns CDR1 SGDLS and CDR2 YYNGEE. This CDR3 is 14 amino acids long. V lost 2 bases, J lost 6 bases, and 13 bases lay in between. In DNA, the CDR3 is TGTGCCAGCAGCGTCACGGCTCGAACTGATACGCAGTATTTT. Translation: CASSVTARTDTQYF.

This clonotype came up many times. The chain employs TRBV9 and TRBJ1-2; 7 bases are shared with TRBD1. Unmatched junction bases numbered 4, after V lost 2 bases and J lost 3 bases. The V gene's germline CDR1 is SGDLS and CDR2 YYNGEE. The CDR3 consists of 14 residues. CDR3 DNA: TGTGCCAGCAGCGTCGGGCAGGGGGACTATGGCTACACCTTC. Translated: CASSVGQGDYGYTF.

This clonotype was seen at least ten times. This chain joins TRBV9 and TRBJ2-1; 10 bases align to TRBD2. Germline V lookup: CDR1 SGDLS, CDR2 YYNGEE. V shed 3 bases and J 4 bases; nucleotides not matched to a gene: 7. The CDR3 length is 16 residues. The CDR3 DNA sequence: TGTGCCAGCAGCGCACCTACTAGCGGGAAATACAATGAGCAGTTCTTC. Translated, it gives CASSAPTSGKYNEQFF.

This clonotype was recorded at least ten times. The chain couples TRBV9 to TRBJ2-5; TRBD1 matches at 9 bases. The CDR3 contains 14 residues. Germline V gene lookup returns CDR1 SGDLS and CDR2 YYNGEE. After removal of 4 bases from V and 4 bases from J, the junction contained 5 bases not matched to a gene. The CDR3 DNA reads as TGTGCCAGCAGCCGTACAGGGGGCGTAGAGACCCAGTACTTC. Amino acid sequence: CASSRTGGVETQYF. Filled out from reference TRBV9 and TRBJ2-5, the complete variable domain reads DSGVTQTPKHLITATGQRVTLRCSPRSGDLSVYWYQQSLDQGLQFLIQYYNGEERAKGNILERFSAQQFPDLHSELNLSSLELGDSALYFCASSRTGGVETQYFGPGTRLLVL.

In its sample, this clonotype was seen many times. The rearrangement uses TRBV9 and TRBJ2-3; a possible D gene is TRBD2 (5 bases). The V end lost 6 bases, the J end lost 2 bases, and 13 bases lay between the germline ends. The CDR3 length is 14 residues. CDR1 SGDLS and CDR2 YYNGEE come from the germline V gene. CDR3 sequence: CASNVRGVTDTQYF. The CDR3 DNA sequence: TGTGCCAGCAACGTCCGGGGAGTCACAGATACGCAGTATTTT.

This clonotype was found many times. The V gene is TRBV9, the J gene TRBJ1-1, with D perhaps matching TRBD1 (6 bases). This CDR3 has 14 amino acids. Germline CDR1 reads SGDLS; CDR2 reads YYNGEE. The ends were cut back, 3 bases at V and 2 bases at J, with 11 bases in the middle. The CDR3 sequence: CASSALGGNTEAFF. In nucleotides, the CDR3 is TGTGCCAGCAGCGCCCTGGGGGGCAACACTGAAGCTTTCTTT.

At least ten counts were recorded for this clonotype. CDR3 protein: CASSPSGTNYGYTF. In nucleotides, the CDR3 is TGTGCCAGCAGCCCCAGTGGTACTAACTATGGCTACACCTTC. V gene TRBV9 combines with J gene TRBJ1-2; D not resolved. There are 14 residues in the CDR3. Trimming shortened V by 4 bases and J by 0 bases, and 10 bases separated the two germline ends. Germline CDR1 is SGDLS and CDR2 is YYNGEE.

The genes are TRBV9 and TRBJ1-1; TRBD1 might be the D (6 bases). CDR3 size: 15 residues. CDR1 and CDR2 (germline): SGDLS, YYNGEE. V dropped 4 bases and J dropped 1 base, with 14 bases sitting between them. CDR3 coding DNA: TGTGCCAGCAGCCCCCACAGGGAGGCGAACACTGAAGCTTTCTTT. Translation: CASSPHREANTEAFF. Drawing the rest from reference TRBV9 and TRBJ1-1, the complete variable domain is DSGVTQTPKHLITATGQRVTLRCSPRSGDLSVYWYQQSLDQGLQFLIQYYNGEERAKGNILERFSAQQFPDLHSELNLSSLELGDSALYFCASSPHREANTEAFFGQGTRLTVV.

This clonotype has at least ten counts. CDR3 sequence reads: CASGRTSGQETQYF. The CDR3 coding sequence is TGTGCCAGCGGACGGACTAGCGGACAAGAGACCCAGTACTTC. This chain joins TRBV9 and TRBJ2-5; TRBD2 aligns across 10 bases. Germline V gene sequence: CDR1 SGDLS, CDR2 YYNGEE. The J segment lost 2 bases and the V segment lost 7 bases, leaving 5 bases of the junction unmatched. The length of the CDR3 is 14 residues.

This clonotype was seen at least ten times. The chain employs TRBV9 and TRBJ1-2; no firm D call. The length of the CDR3 is 13 residues. Germline V gives CDR1 SGDLS, CDR2 YYNGEE. Trimming shortened V by 4 bases and J by 7 bases, and 14 bases separated the two germline ends. The chain's CDR3 is CASSPRAASGYTF. CDR3 nucleotide sequence: TGTGCCAGCAGCCCCCGGGCAGCCTCTGGCTACACCTTC. The full variable domain, with the rest looked up from reference TRBV9 and TRBJ1-2, is DSGVTQTPKHLITATGQRVTLRCSPRSGDLSVYWYQQSLDQGLQFLIQYYNGEERAKGNILERFSAQQFPDLHSELNLSSLELGDSALYFCASSPRAASGYTFGSGTRLTVV.

At least ten counts were recorded for this clonotype. This chain connects TRBV9 to TRBJ2-3, with no clear D. Germline V CDR1 and CDR2: SGDLS, YYNGEE. CDR3 length: 12 residues. Trimming left V 4 bases short and J 6 bases short, with 9 bases between. The CDR3 sequence is CASSSGADTQYF. The CDR3, as DNA: TGTGCCAGCAGCTCCGGTGCCGATACGCAGTATTTT.

This clonotype was detected ten times or more. The gene calls are TRBV9 and TRBJ1-3; 9 positions agree with TRBD1. Germline-derived CDR1 and CDR2 are SGDLS and YYNGEE. This CDR3 comprises 15 residues. V trimming: 3 bases; J trimming: 4 bases; junction bases outside the gene matches: 5. The CDR3 nucleotides are TGTGCCAGCAGCGGAACAGGGGGCTCCGGAAACACCATATATTTT. Its translation: CASSGTGGSGNTIYF.

This clonotype was found a few times. The chain recombines TRBV9 with TRBJ2-2; D uncertain. V shed 4 bases and J shed 7 bases, with 17 bases lying between them. Germline V CDR1 and CDR2: SGDLS, YYNGEE. CDR3 length equals 15 residues. CDR3 residues: CASSSQTPSGGELFF. The CDR3 nucleotides read TGTGCCAGCAGCTCACAGACTCCCTCGGGCGGGGAGCTGTTTTTT.